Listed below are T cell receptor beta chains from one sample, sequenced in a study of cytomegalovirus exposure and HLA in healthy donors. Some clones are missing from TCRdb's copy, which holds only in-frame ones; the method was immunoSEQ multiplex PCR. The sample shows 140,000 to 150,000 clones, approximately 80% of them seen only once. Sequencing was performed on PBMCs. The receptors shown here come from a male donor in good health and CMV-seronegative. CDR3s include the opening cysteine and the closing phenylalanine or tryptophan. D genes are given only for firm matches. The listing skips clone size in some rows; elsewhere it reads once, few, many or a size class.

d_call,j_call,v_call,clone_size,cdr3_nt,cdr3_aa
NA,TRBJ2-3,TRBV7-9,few,TGTGCCAGCAGCTTAGGGTTTATTACTAAAACGAAGACAGATACGCAGTATTTT,CASSLGFITKTKTDTQYF
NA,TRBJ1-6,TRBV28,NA,TGTGCCAGCAGTTTACTAGCAGGCCTCCGGGCCCTCCACTTT,CASSLLAGLRALHF
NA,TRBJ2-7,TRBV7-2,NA,TGTGCCAGCAGCTTAGCGTGGAGGTCCTACGAGCAGTACTTC,CASSLAWRSYEQYF
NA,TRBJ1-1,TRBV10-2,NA,TGCGCCAGCAGTGGGCAGTCAAAAATGAACACTGAAGCTTTCTTT,CASSGQSKMNTEAFF
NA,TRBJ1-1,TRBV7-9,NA,TGTGCCAGCAGAAGCACAGGGACTAGAAACACTGAAGCTTTCTTT,CASRSTGTRNTEAFF
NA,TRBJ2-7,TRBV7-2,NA,TGTGCCAGCAGCTTAAGTCCCGCATCTTCCTACGAGCAGTACTTC,CASSLSPASSYEQYF
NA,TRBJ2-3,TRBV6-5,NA,TGTGCCAGCAGTTACAAGGGGTCGAGCACAGATACGCAGTATTTT,CASSYKGSSTDTQYF
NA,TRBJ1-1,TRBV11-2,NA,TGTGCCAGCAGCTTAACTCGCACTGAAGCTTTCTTT,CASSLTRTEAFF
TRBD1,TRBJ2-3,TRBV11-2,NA,TGTGCCAGCAGCTTAGTGTGGGGACAGGGGATTAGCACAGATACGCAGTATTTT,CASSLVWGQGISTDTQYF
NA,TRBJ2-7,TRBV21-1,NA,TGTGCCAGCAGCACCGAGGGCGCTAGCGGCCTTTACGAGCAGTACTTC,CASSTEGASGLYEQYF
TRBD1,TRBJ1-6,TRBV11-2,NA,TGTGCCAGCAGCTCGAGACAGGGCCGGAATAATTCACCCCTCCACTTT,CASSSRQGRNNSPLHF
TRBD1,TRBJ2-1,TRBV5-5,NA,TGTGCCAGCAGCTCCGGGACAGGGTACTACAATGAGCAGTTCTTC,CASSSGTGYYNEQFF
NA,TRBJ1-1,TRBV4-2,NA,TGTGCCAGCAGCCAAGACCACACAGATGAAGCTTTCTTT,CASSQDHTDEAFF
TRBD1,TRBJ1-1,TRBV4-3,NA,TGCGCCAGCAGCCCCCGGGACAGGGAACTTAACACTGAAGCTTTCTTT,CASSPRDRELNTEAFF
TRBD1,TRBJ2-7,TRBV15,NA,TGTGCCACCAGCAGAGAAAACAGGGGGCAAGAGCAGTACTTC,CATSRENRGQEQYF
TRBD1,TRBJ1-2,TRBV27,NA,TGTGCCAGCACCCCATTGACAGGGGACTATGGCTACACCTTC,CASTPLTGDYGYTF
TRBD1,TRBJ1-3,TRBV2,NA,TGTGCCAGCACCCCAGGGGGCTACTCTGGAAACACCATATATTTT,CASTPGGYSGNTIYF
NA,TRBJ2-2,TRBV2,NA,TGTGCCAGCAGACAAGAGGGCCTTATATTTCTGTTTTTT,CASRQEGLIFLFF
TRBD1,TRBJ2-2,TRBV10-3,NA,TGTGCCATCAGGGGGACAGGGTCTAACACCGGGGAGCTGTTTTTT,CAIRGTGSNTGELFF
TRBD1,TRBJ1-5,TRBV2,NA,TGTGCCAGCAGTGAAATTACAGGGGAAGGCAATCAGCCCCAGCATTTT,CASSEITGEGNQPQHF
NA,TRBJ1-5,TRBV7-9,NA,TGTTCCAGCAGCTTAGCTACGGCAGGGTATAGCAATCAGCCCCAGCATTTT,CSSSLATAGYSNQPQHF
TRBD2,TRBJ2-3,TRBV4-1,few,TGCGCCAGCAGCCCCGAGGGGCTAGCGGCCATCGATACGCAGTATTTT,CASSPEGLAAIDTQYF
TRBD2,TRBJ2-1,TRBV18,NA,TGTGCCAGCTCTCCCTACGCCACTAGCGGGGGGAGCTCCTACAATGAGCAGTTCTTC,CASSPYATSGGSSYNEQFF